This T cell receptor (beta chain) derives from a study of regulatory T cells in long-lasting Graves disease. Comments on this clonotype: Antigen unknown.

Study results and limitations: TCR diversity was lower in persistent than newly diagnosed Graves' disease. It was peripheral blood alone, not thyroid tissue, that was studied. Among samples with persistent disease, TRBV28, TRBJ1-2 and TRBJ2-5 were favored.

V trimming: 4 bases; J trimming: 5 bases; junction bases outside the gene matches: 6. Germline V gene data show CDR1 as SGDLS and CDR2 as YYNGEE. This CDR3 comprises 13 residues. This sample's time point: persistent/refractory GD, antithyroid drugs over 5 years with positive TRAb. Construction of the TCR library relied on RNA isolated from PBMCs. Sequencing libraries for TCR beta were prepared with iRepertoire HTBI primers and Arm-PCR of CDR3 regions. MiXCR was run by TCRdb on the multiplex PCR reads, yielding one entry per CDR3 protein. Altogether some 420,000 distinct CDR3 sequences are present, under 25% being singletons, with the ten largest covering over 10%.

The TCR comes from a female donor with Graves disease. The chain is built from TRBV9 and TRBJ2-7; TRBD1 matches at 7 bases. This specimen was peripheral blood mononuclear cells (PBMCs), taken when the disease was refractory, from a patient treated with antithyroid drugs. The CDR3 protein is CASSPTGSHEQYF. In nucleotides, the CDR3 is TGTGCCAGCAGCCCGACAGGGAGCCACGAGCAGTACTTC.